This T cell receptor beta chain is from a study of blood T cells in healthy people across ages. The authors ran a second PCR of about 6 to 11 cycles using a sample-barcoded 5' primer and a J-beta primer mix. One entry per CDR3 protein, called by TCRdb with MiXCR from the 5' RACE reads. This table has 600,000 or so distinct CDR3 sequences, about 30% appearing once. Findings and caveats of the study: In older individuals, TCR beta diversity per million T cells was lower, falling roughly linearly with age.

The CDR3 is 14 residues long. The V and J ends lost 5 bases and 2 bases respectively, with 12 bases between them. CDR1 and CDR2 (germline): SEHNR, FQNEAQ (reference sequence). In its sample, this clonotype was seen many times. The antigen is unknown. The specimen sequenced was blood. This chain joins TRBV7-9 and TRBJ1-2; D is undetermined. The receptor was isolated from a woman older than 75 in good health. This CDR3 is CASSPSPLNYGYTF. In DNA, the CDR3 is TGTGCCAGCAGCCCCTCCCCCCTGAACTATGGCTACACCTTC.